These T cell receptor beta chains were read from a single sample in a study of graft-versus-host responses after intestinal transplantation. Generated by immunoSEQ multiplex PCR, the TCRdb table keeps only in-frame clones and is missing some. The table has about 88,000 clones, less than 95% seen once. These receptors have no identified antigens. The sequencing used unstimulated CD4+ T cells sorted from spleen or lymph node cells, collected before transplant. The receptors come from a human donor who was the organ donor for an intestinal transplant. The CDR3 runs from the conserved cysteine through the conserved F or W. The order of the fields is V gene, D gene, J gene, clone size, CDR3 DNA, CDR3 protein. The D gene is left open where the match is weak. Clone size is stated in some rows and not others, as once, few, many or a class when expanded.

TRBV2	TRBD1	TRBJ1-5	NA	TGTGCCAGCAGCGGACAGGGCTATAGCAATCAGCCCCAGCATTTT	CASSGQGYSNQPQHF
TRBV9	TRBD2	TRBJ2-5	NA	TGTGCCAGCAGCGTAGTGCGACTAGCGGAAAGAATGGAAGAGACCCAGTACTTC	CASSVVRLAERMEETQYF
TRBV11-2	TRBD2	TRBJ2-7	NA	TGTGCCAGCAGCTCAACGACTAGCGCGTACTCCTACGAGCAGTACTTC	CASSSTTSAYSYEQYF
TRBV6-6	NA	TRBJ1-6	few	TGTGCCAGCAGGGGAGGCAATTCACCCCTCCACTTT	CASRGGNSPLHF
TRBV5-1	TRBD1	TRBJ1-2	NA	TGCGCCAGCAGCACCCGACAGGGGAAGGCCTATGGCTACACCTTC	CASSTRQGKAYGYTF
TRBV15	TRBD1	TRBJ1-1	NA	TGTGCCACCAGCAGAGGAGACAGGGGGCCCGGCACTGAAGCTTTCTTT	CATSRGDRGPGTEAFF
TRBV15	TRBD2	TRBJ2-1	NA	TGTGCCACCAGCAGAGGAGCGGGGGGGCATGTCAATGAGCAGTTCTTC	CATSRGAGGHVNEQFF
TRBV30	NA	TRBJ1-1	NA	TGTGCCTGGAGTGGACACCGGGACTCAGCTTTCTTT	CAWSGHRDSAFF
TRBV5-1	NA	TRBJ2-2	NA	TGCGCCAGCAGCTTGGGGGCACCTAACACCGGGGAGCTGTTTTTT	CASSLGAPNTGELFF
TRBV11-2	TRBD1	TRBJ2-7	NA	TGTGCCAGCAGCGCGAGGGGGGCGGGACAGGGGGCCTACGAGCAGTACTTC	CASSARGAGQGAYEQYF
TRBV6-6	NA	TRBJ2-5	NA	TGTGCCAGCAGGGGCGGGATATCAAAGGGGGAGACCCAGTACTTC	CASRGGISKGETQYF
TRBV6-5	NA	TRBJ2-2	NA	TGTGCCAGCAGTTACGACAGTTACACCGGGGAGCTGTTTTTT	CASSYDSYTGELFF
TRBV19	TRBD1	TRBJ2-1	NA	TGTGCCAGTAGCGATCGGGACAGGGGGCAGGATGAGCAGTTCTTC	CASSDRDRGQDEQFF
TRBV29-1	NA	TRBJ1-1	once	TGCAGCGTTGTTCAGCGGCTTAACACTGAAGCTTTCTTT	CSVVQRLNTEAFF
TRBV7-9	TRBD2	TRBJ2-3	NA	TGTGCCAGCAGCTTAGCGACTAGCGTAAGCACAGATACGCAGTATTTT	CASSLATSVSTDTQYF
TRBV5-1	TRBD2	TRBJ2-2	NA	TGCGCCAGCAGCCCCGGACTAGCGGGAGGTCGCACCGGGGAGCTGTTTTTT	CASSPGLAGGRTGELFF
TRBV18	TRBD2	TRBJ2-1	NA	TGTGCCAGCTCACCCTGGACTAGCGGGAGTTTCCACAATGAGCAGTTCTTC	CASSPWTSGSFHNEQFF
TRBV18	NA	TRBJ2-7	NA	TGTGCCAGCTCACCCTCGGACAGTAGCCACGAGCAGTACTTC	CASSPSDSSHEQYF
TRBV6-5	NA	TRBJ1-5	NA	TGTGCCAGCAGTGACCCCAGGACAGATCAGCCCCAGCATTTT	CASSDPRTDQPQHF
TRBV14	TRBD1	TRBJ1-1	NA	TGTGCCAGCCTAAGACAGGGAAGGATCCGGACTGAAGCTTTCTTT	CASLRQGRIRTEAFF
TRBV7-3	TRBD1	TRBJ2-7	NA	TGTGCCAGCAGCTTCCAGGGGGCCAACGAGCAGTACTTC	CASSFQGANEQYF
TRBV7-9	TRBD1	TRBJ1-4	NA	TGTGCCAGCCGGGACAGGGTTGAAAAACTGTTTTTT	CASRDRVEKLFF
TRBV11-2	TRBD1	TRBJ2-3	NA	TGTGCCAGCAGCTTCGGACAGGGGGTCACAGATACGCAGTATTTT	CASSFGQGVTDTQYF
TRBV20-1	NA	TRBJ2-3	NA	TGCAGTGCGGTAGCAGATACGCAGTATTTT	CSAVADTQYF
TRBV6-1	NA	TRBJ1-1	NA	TGTGCCAGCAGTGAAGCGATTTTAGTGGTTGAAGCTTTCTTT	CASSEAILVVEAFF
TRBV7-9	NA	TRBJ2-7	NA	TGTGCCAGCAGCTTAGAGGCAGCGTCCACCTACTACGAGCAGTACTTC	CASSLEAASTYYEQYF
TRBV2	TRBD2	TRBJ2-1	NA	TGTGCCAGTAGGGGGGGACTAGCGGGAGGATATGAGCAGTTCTTC	CASRGGLAGGYEQFF
TRBV18	TRBD1	TRBJ2-6	NA	TGTGCCAGCTCACCACTTGGGACAGGGCCTAACTCTGGGGCCAACGTCCTGACTTTC	CASSPLGTGPNSGANVLTF
TRBV11-2	NA	TRBJ1-2	once	TGTGCCAGCAGCTTAGACGGAGCGGAGGGGAGGGGCTATGGCTACACCTTC	CASSLDGAEGRGYGYTF
TRBV27	NA	TRBJ2-7	NA	TGTGCCAGCAGCGGTGCAGGGGGGCACGAGCAGTACTTC	CASSGAGGHEQYF